The 29 T cell receptor beta chains below all came from one sample that was sequenced in a study of blood T cell repertoires in COVID-19. Some clones are missing from TCRdb's copy, which holds only in-frame ones; the method was immunoSEQ multiplex PCR. This sample has nearly 350,000 clones, with almost 90% found just once. The sequencing sample was made of peripheral blood. The receptor source for this set is a woman in her sixties or seventies with COVID-19, enrolled during active disease.

CDR3 coding DNA: TGTGCCAGCAGCTTAGTGGTGCGGGGGTCTACAGATACGCAGTATTTT. It yields the protein CASSLVVRGSTDTQYF. V and J are TRBV11-2 and TRBJ2-3; 7 bases match TRBD2. Germline CDR1 SGHAT, CDR2 FQNNGV. CDR3 length equals 16 residues. J lost 3 bases, V lost 1 base, and 7 bases had no gene match.

The chain links TRBV6-5 to TRBJ1-2, with 9 bases aligning to TRBD1. The V gene's germline CDR1 is MNHEY and CDR2 SVGAGI. J gave up 7 bases and V 7 bases, and 13 bases lay outside the gene matches. The length of the CDR3 is 15 residues. The CDR3 sequence: CASKEPGTGIGGYTF. CDR3 DNA sequence: TGTGCCAGCAAGGAACCCGGGACAGGGATCGGTGGCTACACCTTC.

This clone has a single count. The rearrangement uses TRBV7-2 and TRBJ2-2, with 9 bases aligning to TRBD1. The germline CDR1 and CDR2 sequences are SGHTA and FQGNSA. There are 18 residues in the CDR3. V lost 1 base and J lost 5; bases outside the gene matches: 11. The CDR3 here is CASSLDRAGQGSTGELFF. CDR3 in DNA: TGTGCCAGCAGCTTAGATCGAGCGGGACAGGGTTCTACCGGGGAGCTGTTTTTT.

This chain links TRBV7-2 with TRBJ1-2, with 7 bases identical to TRBD1. Germline assignment: CDR1 SGHTA and CDR2 FQGNSA. The junction had 8 bases not matched to a gene; V was cut back by 4 bases and J by 6 bases. CDR3 length: 14 amino acids. The CDR3 bases are TGTGCCAGCAGCTGGCCCGGGACAGAGGATGGCTACACCTTC. Protein product: CASSWPGTEDGYTF.

This rearrangement joins TRBV6-5 to TRBJ1-2; D perhaps matches TRBD1 (6 bases). The CDR3 runs to 14 residues. The ends were cut back, 7 bases at V and 2 bases at J, with 14 bases in the middle. From germline, CDR1 is MNHEY and CDR2 SVGAGI. The CDR3, as DNA: TGTGCCAGCACAACGACAGGTCTGAACTATGGCTACACCTTC. It specifies CASTTTGLNYGYTF.

This chain connects TRBV9 to TRBJ1-2; no definite D call. V lost 3 bases to trimming and J lost 8 bases, with 14 bases between them. In germline, CDR1 is SGDLS, CDR2 YYNGEE. The CDR3 is 13 residues long. In DNA form, the CDR3 reads TGTGCCAGCAGCGAGTTTAGTGAGTCGGGCTACACCTTC. This encodes CASSEFSESGYTF.

This chain uses TRBV4-1 with TRBJ2-3, with 13 bases fitting TRBD2. V shed 3 bases, J shed 1 base, and the junction held 13 bases outside the gene matches. This CDR3 comprises 20 residues. Germline V lookup: CDR1 MGHRA, CDR2 YSYEKL. This CDR3 reads CASSQPRLAGGPTGTDTQYF. CDR3 DNA sequence: TGCGCCAGCAGCCAGCCCCGACTAGCGGGGGGTCCTACTGGCACAGATACGCAGTATTTT.

The CDR3 sequence: CATNKGQGYEQYF. Here the CDR3 DNA reads TGTGCCACCAATAAGGGACAGGGCTACGAGCAGTACTTC. The chain has TRBV2 and TRBJ2-7; TRBD1 matches at 9 bases. Losses at the gene ends were 10 bases for V and 3 bases for J; bases not matched to a gene: 7. This CDR3 is 13 amino acids long. Germline-derived CDR1 and CDR2 are SNHLY and FYNNEI.

The chain joins TRBV28 to TRBJ1-2; D is uncertain. V was pared by 5 bases and J by 4 bases, with 17 bases between. The germline V gene encodes CDR1 MDHEN and CDR2 SYDVKM. The CDR3 has 15 residues. The CDR3 DNA sequence: TGTGCCAGCAGTCCCCGAGACATACCGGTCTATGGCTACACCTTC. The encoded protein is CASSPRDIPVYGYTF.

The chain is built from TRBV2 and TRBJ1-3; D is undetermined. Germline CDR1 and CDR2: SNHLY and FYNNEI. V lost 4 bases and J 4 bases, leaving 17 bases between the germline ends. The CDR3 is made up of 16 amino acids. CDR3 sequence: CASSVRHGSGGNTIYF. DNA for the CDR3: TGTGCCAGCAGTGTGCGACATGGGTCGGGAGGAAACACCATATATTTT.

The chain combines TRBV29-1 with TRBJ1-1; D is undetermined. The CDR3 has 13 amino acids. Deletions cut 1 base from V and 6 bases from J, with 12 bases between. Germline loops: CDR1 SQVTM, CDR2 ANQGSEA. The CDR3 DNA reads as TGCAGCGTTGAAGGGAAGAGCGGGTCTGAAGCTTTCTTT. Encoded protein: CSVEGKSGSEAFF.

The V and J genes are TRBV10-3 and TRBJ1-6; the D gene is possibly TRBD1 (6 bases). The V gene's germline CDR1 is ENHRY and CDR2 SYGVKD. This CDR3 is built from 14 residues. The V end lost 10 bases, the J end lost 8 bases, and 18 bases lay between the germline ends. The CDR3 DNA reads as TGTGCCACCGACAGGATAGGGAGAGATTCACCCCTCCACTTT. Protein: CATDRIGRDSPLHF.

V usage is TRBV18 and J usage is TRBJ2-2, with 10 bases aligning to TRBD1. The CDR3 totals 16 residues. The V gene's germline CDR1 is KGHSH and CDR2 LQKENI. Trimming removed 3 bases from V and 3 bases from J; junction bases left unmatched: 4. The CDR3 DNA follows: TGTGCCAGCTCACCTGCGGGACAGGGGTACACCGGGGAGCTGTTTTTT. Its protein product is CASSPAGQGYTGELFF. The complete variable domain, with remaining parts taken from reference TRBV18 and TRBJ2-2, reads NAGVMQNPRHLVRRRGQEARLRCSPMKGHSHVYWYRQLPEEGLKFMVYLQKENIIDESGMPKERFSAEFPKEGPSILRIQQVVRGDSAAYFCASSPAGQGYTGELFFGEGSRLTVL.

The CDR3 sequence is CASSKGGVYGYTF. The CDR3 DNA follows: TGTGCCAGCAGCAAAGGGGGGGTCTATGGCTACACCTTC. The genes are TRBV21-1 and TRBJ1-2. TRBV21-1 has pseudogene status. This CDR3 contains 13 residues.

The chain employs TRBV2 and TRBJ1-1, with D unresolved. V shed 9 bases and J shed 8 bases, with 19 bases lying between them. The CDR3 runs to 13 residues. The germline gives CDR1 SNHLY, CDR2 FYNNEI. CDR3 amino acids: CASKYSRTIEAFF. DNA of the CDR3: TGTGCCAGTAAATATAGCCGTACGATAGAAGCTTTCTTT.

The chain links TRBV7-3 to TRBJ1-2, with 9 positions matching TRBD1. The CDR3 consists of 18 residues. Germline V gene data show CDR1 as SGHTA and CDR2 as FQGTGA. The V gene end was trimmed by 5 bases and the J gene end by 1 base; junction bases not matched to a gene: 14. The CDR3 DNA reads as TGTGCCAGCAGCCTAGGCACGGGACAGGGTCCTCTTAACTATGGCTACACCTTC. Encoded protein: CASSLGTGQGPLNYGYTF. The full variable domain, with the rest looked up from reference TRBV7-3 and TRBJ1-2, is GAGVSQTPSNKVTEKGKYVELRCDPISGHTALYWYRQSLGQGPEFLIYFQGTGAADDSGLPNDRFFAVRPEGSVSTLKIQRTERGDSAVYLCASSLGTGQGPLNYGYTFGSGTRLTVV.

V and J are TRBV21-1 and TRBJ2-7; the DNA was not compared with TRBD1, the D call given in the table. TRBV21-1 is shown as a pseudogene. The CDR3 runs 12 residues. The CDR3 coding sequence is TGTGCCAGCAGCCACCACAACTACGAGCAGTACTTC. Its protein is CASSHHNYEQYF.

The chain combines TRBV18 with TRBJ1-2; possible D gene TRBD1, 5 bases. Deletions cut 3 bases from V and 2 bases from J, with 10 bases between. Germline V CDR1 and CDR2: KGHSH, LQKENI. This CDR3 comprises 14 residues. The CDR3 DNA reads TGTGCCAGCTCACCTTCGGGGGGGAACTATGGCTACACCTTC. Residues: CASSPSGGNYGYTF.

Only one count was recorded for this clone. This chain joins TRBV27 and TRBJ2-7; D uncertain. CDR3 length: 13 residues. Germline V gene data show CDR1 as MNHEY and CDR2 as SMNVEV (reference sequence). The ends were cut back, 6 bases at V and 3 bases at J, with 12 bases in the middle. The CDR3 region has the DNA TGTGCCAGCAGCCGTAACGGAGACTACGAGCAGTACTTC. Encoded protein: CASSRNGDYEQYF.

Written as DNA, the CDR3 is TGTGCCAGCAGCTTACTCCCTAGCACAGATACGCAGTATTTT. Translated: CASSLLPSTDTQYF. The genes are TRBV7-6 and TRBJ2-3; D ambiguous. This CDR3 is built from 14 residues. Germline loops: CDR1 SGHVS, CDR2 FNYEAQ. V gave up 2 bases and J gave up 0 bases, with 6 bases separating them. The variable domain in full, completed from reference TRBV7-6 and TRBJ2-3, reads GAGVSQSPRYKVTKRGQDVALRCDPISGHVSLYWYRQALGQGPEFLTYFNYEAQQDKSGLPNDRFSAERPEGSISTLTIQRTEQRDSAMYRCASSLLPSTDTQYFGPGTRLTVL.

The chain carries TRBV6-5 and TRBJ1-1, with TRBD1 matching 9 bases. Germline V CDR1 and CDR2: MNHEY, SVGAGI. After removal of 8 bases from V and 4 bases from J, the junction contained 11 bases not matched to a gene. There are 15 residues in the CDR3. Here the CDR3 reads CASSIQQGAPTEAFF. The DNA of the CDR3 is TGTGCCAGCTCTATCCAACAGGGGGCTCCCACTGAAGCTTTCTTT.

V gene TRBV3-1 (or the pseudogene TRBV3-2) combines with J gene TRBJ1-1, with D perhaps matching TRBD1 (6 bases). Germline values: CDR1 LGHDT, CDR2 YNNKEL (reference sequence). This CDR3 contains 13 residues. V was shortened by 4 bases and J by 1 base, with 7 bases between the two germline ends. CDR3 in amino acids: CASSLGGNTEAFF. The CDR3 bases are TGTGCCAGCAGCCTAGGGGGGAACACTGAAGCTTTCTTT.

V gene TRBV28 combines with J gene TRBJ2-7; a possible D gene is TRBD2 (5 bases). The CDR3 has 14 amino acids. The V gene's germline CDR1 is MDHEN and CDR2 SYDVKM. Trimming took 6 bases from V and 0 from J, leaving 12 bases between them. CDR3 sequence (DNA): TGTGCCAGCAGCGGGATTACACCCTCCTACGAGCAGTACTTC. It encodes CASSGITPSYEQYF.

For the CDR3, the DNA is TGTGCCAGCAGCTCGGACAGGGTCCCAGATACGCAGTATTTT. It specifies CASSSDRVPDTQYF. The V and J genes are TRBV7-3 and TRBJ2-3, with TRBD1 matching 8 bases. Germline CDR1 SGHTA, CDR2 FQGTGA. Unmatched junction bases numbered 4, after V lost 4 bases and J lost 4 bases. The CDR3 consists of 14 residues.

The chain has TRBV7-2 and TRBJ1-5; D possibly corresponds to TRBD1 (6 bases). Germline V gene sequence: CDR1 SGHTA, CDR2 FQGNSA. Trimming shortened V by 5 bases and J by 5 bases, and 10 bases separated the two germline ends. The CDR3 has 13 amino acids. The CDR3 nucleotides are TGTGCCAGCAGCGTAGGGGGGGATCAGCCCCAGCATTTT. This gives the protein CASSVGGDQPQHF.

This chain links TRBV9 with TRBJ1-2, with D uncertain. Trimming removed 5 bases at V and 2 bases at J, with 4 bases between. The CDR3 runs 11 residues. Germline V gives CDR1 SGDLS, CDR2 YYNGEE. CDR3 bases: TGTGCCAGCAGACAGAACTATGGCTACACCTTC. Its translation is CASRQNYGYTF.

On this clone: The sample contains more than one DNA sequence encoding this CDR3. This chain connects TRBV7-9 to TRBJ1-2; no firm D call. With 1 base removed from V and 5 bases from J, the gap between germline ends came to 8 bases. CDR1 is SEHNR and CDR2 is FQNEAQ in the germline V gene (reference sequence). The CDR3 is made up of 13 amino acids. The CDR3 loop reads CASSLGQDYGYTF. The DNA for the CDR3 is TGTGCCAGCAGCTTAGGCCAGGATTATGGCTACACCTTC.

The rearrangement joins TRBV5-4 to TRBJ1-6; D might be TRBD1 (5 bases). The CDR3 contains 16 residues. Trimming took off 1 base at V and 5 bases at J, with 13 bases between the two ends. Looked up from germline, CDR1 is SGHNT and CDR2 is YYREEE (reference sequence). For the CDR3, the DNA is TGTGCCAGCAGCTTGAAGGGGCTTGAACATAATTCACCCCTCCACTTT. Its protein product is CASSLKGLEHNSPLHF.

This clone came up once. The V call is TRBV27, the J call TRBJ1-1; D remains ambiguous. Per germline, CDR1 MNHEY and CDR2 SMNVEV (reference sequence). The CDR3 extends over 14 amino acids. V was cut by 2 bases and J by 1 base, with 8 bases left in between. CDR3 protein: CASSLMGPNTEAFF. CDR3 coding DNA: TGTGCCAGCAGTTTAATGGGCCCGAACACTGAAGCTTTCTTT.